Following are 25 T cell receptor beta chains from one sample sequenced in a study of blood T cell repertoires in COVID-19. Clones were sequenced by immunoSEQ multiplex PCR, and TCRdb holds only the in-frame ones, with some missing. The sample consists of around 140,000 clones, around nine tenths of them appearing once. The sequencing input was peripheral blood. Source of these receptors: a woman aged 70 to 79 with COVID-19, enrolled during active disease.

This clone was seen a single time. This chain links TRBV6-5 with TRBJ2-7; 10 bases fit TRBD2. Per germline, CDR1 MNHEY and CDR2 SVGAGI. This CDR3 comprises 14 residues. V shed 7 bases, J shed 5 bases, and the junction held 8 bases outside the gene matches. The CDR3 loop is CASNPGTSVHEQYF. CDR3 DNA: TGTGCCAGCAACCCCGGGACTAGCGTACACGAGCAGTACTTC.

The chain couples TRBV27 to TRBJ1-6; no firm D call. The CDR3 is 14 residues long. V dropped 4 bases and J dropped 4 bases, with 8 bases sitting between them. Germline loops: CDR1 MNHEY, CDR2 SMNVEV (reference sequence). DNA of the CDR3: TGTGCCAGCAGTTCGACAATTTATAATTCACCCCTCCACTTT. Protein: CASSSTIYNSPLHF.

The chain couples TRBV11-2 to TRBJ2-5; D not certain. Trimming took 5 bases from V and 2 from J, leaving 9 bases between them. CDR3 length: 13 residues. From germline, CDR1 is SGHAT and CDR2 FQNNGV. CDR3 region: CASSRGSQETQYF. In nucleotides, the CDR3 is TGTGCCAGCAGCCGCGGTTCGCAAGAGACCCAGTACTTC.

Worth noting for this clone: Distinct nucleotide sequences in the sample also encode this CDR3. V gene TRBV19 combines with J gene TRBJ2-7, with D tentatively TRBD1 (7 bases). CDR1 and CDR2 from the germline V gene are LNHDA and SQIVND (reference sequence). V lost 3 bases to trimming and J lost 4 bases, with 13 bases between them. The CDR3 is 14 amino acids. CDR3 residues: CASSIRQGGYEQYF. The DNA of the CDR3 is TGTGCCAGTAGTATCCGCCAGGGGGGTTACGAGCAGTACTTC.

The rearrangement joins TRBV4-1 to TRBJ1-3; D might be TRBD1 (6 bases). V lost 2 bases and J lost 0, with 8 bases in between. Germline V gene lookup returns CDR1 MGHRA and CDR2 YSYEKL. This CDR3 contains 15 residues. Here the CDR3 reads CASSQLTGSGNTIYF. The CDR3 DNA reads as TGCGCCAGCAGCCAACTGACAGGCTCTGGAAACACCATATATTTT.

The chain uses TRBV7-6 and TRBJ1-3, with TRBD1 identical over 8 bases. The CDR3 sequence is 17 residues long. V shed 0 bases, J shed 3 bases, and the junction held 7 bases outside the gene matches. Per the germline V gene, CDR1 is SGHVS and CDR2 is FNYEAQ. The CDR3 sequence is CASSLAAGQGIGNTIYF. In DNA form, the CDR3 reads TGTGCCAGCAGCTTAGCGGCTGGACAGGGAATTGGAAACACCATATATTTT.

Here the CDR3 reads CASSDDRGGGNEQFF. DNA of the CDR3: TGTGCCAGCTCAGACGACAGGGGCGGTGGCAATGAGCAGTTCTTC. J is TRBJ2-1 and V is TRBV18, with TRBD1 identical over 8 bases. Unmatched junction bases numbered 9, after V lost 5 bases and J lost 6 bases. This CDR3 comprises 15 residues. Per germline, CDR1 KGHSH and CDR2 LQKENI.

V usage is TRBV11-1 and J usage is TRBJ2-7, with TRBD1 identical over 8 bases. Germline-derived CDR1 and CDR2 are SGHAT and FQDESV (reference sequence). J was trimmed by 5 bases and V by 5 bases; bases with no gene match: 5. The CDR3 spans 13 residues. Here the CDR3 reads CASSQDRENEQYF. DNA of the CDR3: TGTGCCAGCAGCCAGGACAGGGAGAACGAGCAGTACTTC.

The chain joins TRBV19 to TRBJ1-4, with 9 bases aligning to TRBD1. Germline V CDR1 and CDR2: LNHDA, SQIVND (reference sequence). The CDR3 has 17 residues. V dropped 5 bases and J dropped 7; count of bases not matched to a gene: 14. CDR3 loop: CASSSGQGRSEGEKLFF. CDR3 nucleotides: TGTGCCAGTAGTTCAGGACAGGGGAGGTCAGAAGGTGAAAAACTGTTTTTT.

The sample holds one count of this clone. The chain uses TRBV19 and TRBJ2-7; D is undetermined. V gave up 4 bases and J gave up 0 bases, with 10 bases separating them. The CDR3 covers 14 residues. Germline V lookup: CDR1 LNHDA, CDR2 SQIVND (reference sequence). In nucleotides, the CDR3 is TGTGCCAGTAGTACCCTGACAAGCTCCTACGAGCAGTACTTC. Protein: CASSTLTSSYEQYF.

The J gene is TRBJ1-1, the V gene TRBV29-1; D not resolved. Per the germline V gene, CDR1 is SQVTM and CDR2 is ANQGSEA. Trimming left V 8 bases short and J 11 bases short, with 15 bases between. This CDR3 has 10 amino acids. The CDR3 region has the DNA TGCAGCACCTGGACTGACGAGGCTTTCTTT. This gives the protein CSTWTDEAFF.

The DNA for the CDR3 is TGTGCCAGCAGCTTAGCAGGGACAGAGAACACTGAAGCTTTCTTT. Translated: CASSLAGTENTEAFF. This sequence joins TRBV7-8 and TRBJ1-1; TRBD1 agrees at 7 bases. The CDR3 length is 15 residues. CDR1 and CDR2 (germline): SGHVS, FQNEAQ. After removal of 0 bases from V and 1 base from J, the junction contained 2 bases not matched to a gene.

V gene TRBV19 combines with J gene TRBJ2-1; 7 bases are shared with TRBD1. The CDR3 spans 15 residues. Trimming took 3 bases from V and 9 from J; bases not matched to a gene: 11. Germline V CDR1 and CDR2: LNHDA, SQIVND (reference sequence). As DNA, the CDR3 is TGTGCCAGTAGTATCTGGGACAGAGGGACGGGTGAGCAGTTCTTC. Translated, it gives CASSIWDRGTGEQFF.

The chain recombines TRBV5-6 with TRBJ1-1; 8 bases fit TRBD1. V was pared by 3 bases and J by 11 bases, with 12 bases of the junction left unmatched. Germline V gives CDR1 SGHDT, CDR2 YYEEEE. The CDR3 extends over 14 amino acids. The DNA of the CDR3 is TGTGCCAGCAGCTCCGGTACAGGGGGTGCCCCGGCTTTCTTT. Protein sequence: CASSSGTGGAPAFF.

V is TRBV3-1 (or the pseudogene TRBV3-2) and J is TRBJ1-5, with 8 bases lining up with TRBD1. CDR3 size: 14 residues. V gave up 8 bases and J gave up 9 bases; unmatched junction bases: 12. The germline gives CDR1 LGHDT, CDR2 YNNKEL (reference sequence). The CDR3 DNA follows: TGTGCCAGCGCCCAGGGGACAGGTTCACGGCCCCAGCATTTT. Translation gives CASAQGTGSRPQHF.

J is TRBJ2-4 and V is TRBV5-1; 9 nucleotides match TRBD1. Trimming cost V 0 bases and J 10 bases; bases outside gene matches: 11. The CDR3 is 16 amino acids. Per germline, CDR1 SGHRS and CDR2 YFSETQ. CDR3 coding DNA: TGCGCCAGCAGCTTGGCAGGAGTACAGGGGGCGGCTATTCAGTACTTC. Protein sequence: CASSLAGVQGAAIQYF. Together with reference TRBV5-1 and TRBJ2-4, the CDR3 gives the full variable domain: KAGVTQTPRYLIKTRGQQVTLSCSPISGHRSVSWYQQTPGQGLQFLFEYFSETQRNKGNFPGRFSGRQFSNSRSEMNVSTLELGDSALYLCASSLAGVQGAAIQYFGAGTRLSVL.

The rearrangement joins TRBV2 to TRBJ2-5; tentative D call: TRBD1 (5 bases). Germline CDR1 is SNHLY and CDR2 is FYNNEI. The CDR3 extends over 12 amino acids. V lost 8 bases and J 5 bases, leaving 12 bases between the germline ends. The CDR3 protein is CASAQERETQYF. CDR3 sequence (DNA): TGTGCCAGCGCACAGGAACGGGAGACCCAGTACTTC.

The chain uses TRBV3-1 (or the pseudogene TRBV3-2) and TRBJ2-1, with D tentatively TRBD1 (6 bases). Trimming stripped 5 bases from V and 6 bases from J, with 11 bases between. Germline V gene sequence: CDR1 LGHDT, CDR2 YNNKEL (reference sequence). The CDR3 is 13 residues long. CDR3 in amino acids: CASSRGSGNEQFF. CDR3 DNA: TGTGCCAGCAGCAGGGGGTCAGGCAATGAGCAGTTCTTC.

This chain connects TRBV4-2 to TRBJ1-2; possible D gene TRBD1, 6 bases. The CDR3 is 13 amino acids. Trimming took off 6 bases at V and 1 base at J, with 9 bases between the two ends. The germline V gene encodes CDR1 LGHNA and CDR2 YNFKEQ. This CDR3 is CASRGTFNYGYTF. The CDR3 nucleotides read TGTGCCAGCAGGGGGACATTTAACTATGGCTACACCTTC.

This sequence joins TRBV7-6 and TRBJ2-7; a possible D gene is TRBD2 (6 bases). Trimming stripped 3 bases from V and 2 bases from J, with 11 bases between. The CDR3 has 14 amino acids. Germline CDR1 is SGHVS and CDR2 is FNYEAQ. The CDR3, as DNA: TGTGCCAGCAGCTTGCGGGACGGCACCTACGAGCAGTACTTC. This gives the protein CASSLRDGTYEQYF.

The gene calls are TRBV30 and TRBJ1-6, with TRBD1 matching over 8 bases. Trimming took 5 bases from V and 5 from J; bases not matched to a gene: 11. Germline V lookup: CDR1 GTSNPN, CDR2 SVGIG (reference sequence). The CDR3 is made up of 16 amino acids. The CDR3 bases are TGTGCCTGGGTCTCCGGGAGGACAGGGAATAATTCACCCCTCCACTTT. It encodes CAWVSGRTGNNSPLHF. Full variable domain (remainder filled in from reference TRBV30 and TRBJ1-6): SQTIHQWPATLVQPVGSPLSLECTVEGTSNPNLYWYRQAAGRGLQLLFYSVGIGQISSEVPQNLSASRPQDRQFILSSKKLLLSDSGFYLCAWVSGRTGNNSPLHFGNGTRLTVT.

The rearrangement links TRBV5-1 to TRBJ1-2; D uncertain. The CDR3 consists of 13 residues. V shed 4 bases and J shed 6 bases, with 13 bases lying between them. CDR1 is SGHRS and CDR2 is YFSETQ in the germline V gene. This CDR3 is CASSPGLGDGYTF. In nucleotides, the CDR3 is TGCGCCAGCAGCCCCGGGCTGGGAGATGGCTACACCTTC.

The chain links TRBV18 to TRBJ2-3, with 13 bases matching TRBD2. V trimming: 4 bases; J trimming: 8 bases; junction bases outside the gene matches: 15. The CDR3 is 18 residues long. From germline, CDR1 is KGHSH and CDR2 LQKENI. Here the CDR3 reads CASSRGTSGDPLLGTQYF. DNA of the CDR3: TGTGCCAGCTCACGCGGGACTAGCGGGGACCCTTTATTGGGTACGCAGTATTTT.

The chain uses TRBV7-8 and TRBJ2-5, with 10 positions matching TRBD1. The length of the CDR3 is 14 residues. With V trimmed by 3 bases and J by 4 bases, 2 bases remained unmatched. Per the germline V gene, CDR1 is SGHVS and CDR2 is FQNEAQ. The CDR3 is CASSLGTGVETQYF. The DNA of the CDR3 is TGTGCCAGCAGCTTGGGGACAGGGGTAGAGACCCAGTACTTC.

This clone was observed a single time. CDR3 sequence (DNA): TGTGCCACCAGCGCCACCCAGGGGTCACCCCTCCACTTT. This encodes CATSATQGSPLHF. The rearrangement uses TRBV15 and TRBJ1-6; maybe TRBD1 (6 bases). Trimming removed 5 bases from V and 10 bases from J, with 12 bases in between. This CDR3 contains 13 residues. Germline-derived CDR1 and CDR2 are LNHNV and YYDKDF (reference sequence).